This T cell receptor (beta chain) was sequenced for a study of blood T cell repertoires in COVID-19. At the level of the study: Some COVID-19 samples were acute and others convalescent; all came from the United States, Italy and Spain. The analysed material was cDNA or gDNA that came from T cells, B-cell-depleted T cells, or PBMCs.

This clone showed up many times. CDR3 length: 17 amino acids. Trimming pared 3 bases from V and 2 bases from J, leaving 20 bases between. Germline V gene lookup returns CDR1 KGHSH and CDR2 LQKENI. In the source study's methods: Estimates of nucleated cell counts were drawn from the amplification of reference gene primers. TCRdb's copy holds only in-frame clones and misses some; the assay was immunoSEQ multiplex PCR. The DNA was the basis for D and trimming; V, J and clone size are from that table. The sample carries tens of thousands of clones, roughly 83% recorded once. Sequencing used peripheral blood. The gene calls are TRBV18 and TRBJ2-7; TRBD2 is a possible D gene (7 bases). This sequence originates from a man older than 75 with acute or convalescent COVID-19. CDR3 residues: CASSPQAPGGGPYEQYF. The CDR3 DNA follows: TGTGCCAGCTCACCCCAGGCTCCGGGGGGCGGTCCCTACGAGCAGTACTTC.